Below, 3 T cell receptor beta chains from the same sample are listed, as sequenced in a study of Graves' ophthalmopathy and Graves' hyperthyroidism. Amplification from RNA transcripts yielded the TCR beta CDR3 regions. HTBI-primed first-round RT-PCR preceded second-round multiplex PCR. TCRdb called the multiplex PCR reads again in MiXCR, with one record for every CDR3 protein. The table records some 350,000 distinct CDR3 sequences, about 15% of them present only once. The sequencing sample was made of peripheral blood. Receptors originate from an adult woman with stable Graves' hyperthyroidism.

The rearrangement joins TRBV5-1 to TRBJ2-7; no definite D call. The CDR3 is 14 residues long. Trimming stripped 4 bases from V and 3 bases from J, with 14 bases between. Germline lookup yields CDR1 SGHRS and CDR2 YFSETQ. The CDR3 DNA follows: TGCGCCAGCAGCACCAGCACCGCCTACTACGAGCAGTACTTC. Translated: CASSTSTAYYEQYF. The whole variable domain, remainder taken from reference TRBV5-1 and TRBJ2-7, is KAGVTQTPRYLIKTRGQQVTLSCSPISGHRSVSWYQQTPGQGLQFLFEYFSETQRNKGNFPGRFSGRQFSNSRSEMNVSTLELGDSALYLCASSTSTAYYEQYFGPGTRLTVT.

The CDR3 protein is CASSYGNPAGLKNIQYF. CDR3 nucleotides: TGTGCCAGCAGTTACGGGAATCCAGCGGGGCTCAAAAACATTCAGTACTTC. The chain recombines TRBV6-2 or TRBV6-3 with TRBJ2-4; 7 bases align to TRBD2. The trim removed 2 bases at V and 3 bases at J, leaving 10 bases unmatched. In germline, CDR1 is MNHEY, CDR2 SVGEGT. This CDR3 has 17 residues.

There are many counts of this clonotype. V is TRBV12-3 or TRBV12-4 and J is TRBJ1-1; D gene ambiguous. Trimming removed 3 bases at V and 8 bases at J, with 10 bases between. This CDR3 comprises 12 residues. CDR3: CASSFTPWEAFF. As DNA, the CDR3 is TGTGCCAGCAGTTTTACACCCTGGGAAGCTTTCTTT.